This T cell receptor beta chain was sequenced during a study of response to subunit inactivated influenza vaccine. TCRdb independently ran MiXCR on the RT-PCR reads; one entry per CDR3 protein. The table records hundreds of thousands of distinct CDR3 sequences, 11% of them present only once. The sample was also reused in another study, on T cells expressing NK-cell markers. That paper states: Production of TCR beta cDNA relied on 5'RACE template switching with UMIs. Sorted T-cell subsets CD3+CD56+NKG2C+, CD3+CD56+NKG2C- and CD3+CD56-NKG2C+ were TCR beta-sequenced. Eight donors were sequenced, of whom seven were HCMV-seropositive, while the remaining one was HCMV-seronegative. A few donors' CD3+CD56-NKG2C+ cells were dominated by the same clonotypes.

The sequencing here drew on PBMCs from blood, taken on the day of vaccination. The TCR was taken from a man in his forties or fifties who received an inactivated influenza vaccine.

Here the CDR3 DNA reads TGTGCCAGCAGCTTAGCGGCGGCTTCCAGCACAGATACGCAGTATTTT. Encoded protein: CASSLAAASSTDTQYF. The gene calls are TRBV7-8 and TRBJ2-3; D ambiguous. Germline CDR1 SGHVS, CDR2 FQNEAQ. The CDR3 extends over 16 amino acids. Trimming shortened V by 0 bases and J by 0 bases, and 10 bases separated the two germline ends.